This T cell receptor (beta chain) was found in a study of CD8+CD57+ T cells in acquired aplastic anemia (dated by TCRdb to 2016 to 2018). Describing the broader study: DNA extracted from sorted CD4+ and CD8+ cells had a mean of about 3.2 ug, with a range of about 0.2 to 30 ug. CD8+CD57+ expansion was defined as a frequency above the mean frequency observed in healthy subjects. What the research found in general, with its limitations: Roughly 30 CD8+ CDR3 sequences were shared between patients and controls but appeared highly expressed in patients and within their immunodominant clones. Patients and healthy controls showed no significant difference in CD8+ Simpson's diversity (P=0.060).

Patients chosen for sequencing had shown expansion of CD8+CD57+ cells by flow cytometry. All patients had severe acquired aplastic anemia diagnosed by International Study of Aplastic Anemia and Agranulocytosis and Camitta criteria. At the time blood was sampled, none of the patients had received any therapy. In this study, sorted CD4+ and CD8+ T cells from the blood of healthy subjects and of severe aplastic anemia patients had their TCR repertoires deep-sequenced. Patients were enrolled under clinicaltrials.gov protocols 00001620, 01623167, 00001397, 00071045, 00081523 and 00961064 in the USA. Ficoll-Paque density gradient centrifugation was used to isolate peripheral blood mononuclear cells. Before DNA extraction, CD4+ and CD8+ T cells were sorted with FACS or magnetic beads. About this clonotype: This clone's antigen is unknown. No qualities accompany the bases; no much larger clone lies one base away.

Genomic DNA was used as template for profiling of TCR beta VDJ combinations and CDR3 sequences. An Illumina HiSeq 2000 was used for TCR repertoire sequencing. In the authors' own workflow: TRBV/TRBJ rearrangement plots, CDR3 size and DJ length profiles, and Simpson's diversity index were used to evaluate the repertoires. Whichever DNA sequence was most abundant in the deep sequencing data was defined as the immunodominant clone. CDR3 amino acid sequences were screened for sharing across subjects and were compared with published repertoires and the VDJdb database. In-frame beta chains were kept once TCRdb had trimmed the public reads at Q25 with fastp and called clones with MiXCR. Rows matching on CDR3 protein sequence are summarized as one entry with the most common DNA and genes. Clone size and V and J calls follow TCRdb, not the original study. The sample includes around 200,000 distinct CDR3 sequences, with about half observed a single time. The top ten clonotypes cover 10% to 15% of the sample.

From a lookup of the germline V gene, CDR1 and CDR2 are SQVTM and ANQGSEA. Spanning cysteine to phenylalanine, the CDR3 consists of 11 amino acids. Only CDR3 DNA is held: 33 bases, read in frame from base 1. The trim is 3 bases for V and 5 bases for J, with a gap of 5 bases between the germline ends. The sequenced sample consisted of sorted CD4+, CD8+, or CD8+CD57+ T cells (not recorded which) from PBMCs. The V and J genes are TRBV29-1 and TRBJ2-1, with no reliable assignment of the D segment. The source is a human donor with aplastic anemia. CDR3 reads: CSVESNNEQFF. In nucleotides, the sequence is TGCAGCGTTGAGTCAAACAATGAGCAGTTCTTC.